The T cell receptor (beta chain) under discussion was sequenced for a study of CD4 T cell repertoires and nickel (dated by TCRdb to 2018 to 2020). From the cysteine through the phenylalanine, the CDR3 covers 13 amino acids. Only the CDR3 DNA is retained, 39 bases long and in frame from the first base. Sequences SSHAT (CDR1) and FNYEAQ (CDR2) are obtained from the germline V gene (reference sequence). Library construction relied on RT-PCR. TCRdb lists the instrument as Illumina MiSeq. Using fastp at Q25 and MiXCR, TCRdb reprocessed the public reads and kept productive beta chains. Merged by CDR3 protein, the rows form single entries marked with the most common genes and DNA. Here the sample has 550 to 700 distinct CDR3 sequences; roughly 40% occur a single time. The top ten clonotypes cover roughly an eighth of the sample. As concerns this clonotype: No antigen is known for it. Relative to the germline gene, one junction end is altered; a read error may explain this.

Recombination joined TRBV7-7 with TRBJ1-1, with the D segment identity uncertain. Sequenced material: CD4+ T cells from blood, not recorded whether cultured. The receptor was derived from a human donor in a nickel allergy study, with or without nickel allergy (not recorded which). It is not recorded whether this sample comes from one donor or several. The nucleotides are TGTGCTAGCAGCCCAGGTCCTGACACTGAAGCTTTCTTT. This sequence encodes CASSPGPDTEAFF.